A selection of T cell receptor beta chains follows, all from one sample in a study of T-cell memory formation after mild COVID-19. Each CDR3 protein gets one entry after TCRdb re-called the 5' RACE reads with MiXCR. This table has just over 350,000 distinct CDR3 sequences, approximately 15% appearing once. The sample was PBMCs or a T cell subset sorted from them (not recorded which). Every receptor here comes from a man aged 18-30 years who had mild COVID-19 (a few samples of this study predate the infection). Cell type and time point are not known. Each CDR3 is given with its conserved first and last residue. D genes are given only for firm matches. Expanded clones get a size class; other rows say once, few or many, or leave the size out.

D: -
V: TRBV7-2
J: TRBJ1-2
size: many
DNA: TGTGCCAGCAGCTCCCCGGAGGCCAGTACTGGCTACACCTTC
CDR3: CASSSPEASTGYTF

D: TRBD1
V: TRBV3-1
J: TRBJ1-6
size: -
DNA: TGTGCCAGCAGCCGACCTTTGACAGGGGGCATGGTGTCACCCCTCCACTTT
CDR3: CASSRPLTGGMVSPLHF

D: TRBD1
V: TRBV7-2
J: TRBJ1-5
size: many
DNA: TGTGCCAGCAGCTTGGGACAGGGTTGGGGTCAGCCCCAGCATTTT
CDR3: CASSLGQGWGQPQHF

D: -
V: TRBV12-3/TRBV12-4
J: TRBJ2-2
size: few
DNA: TGTGCCAGCAGTTTTTTTCTAAACACCGGGGAGCTGTTTTTT
CDR3: CASSFFLNTGELFF

D: -
V: TRBV12-5
J: TRBJ2-3
size: -
DNA: TGTGCTAGTGGTTTGGGAATTGCCGATACGCAGTATTTT
CDR3: CASGLGIADTQYF

D: TRBD1
V: TRBV7-9
J: TRBJ1-1
size: -
DNA: TGTGCCAGCAGGAGTGCCGGGAGGCAGGGGGCGCGACCGTCCGTTGAAGCTTTCTTT
CDR3: CASRSAGRQGARPSVEAFF

D: TRBD2
V: TRBV7-8
J: TRBJ2-7
size: -
DNA: TGTGCCAGCAGCTTAGGCGGGGGGGCCTACGAGCAGTACTTC
CDR3: CASSLGGGAYEQYF

D: -
V: TRBV12-3/TRBV12-4
J: TRBJ2-2
size: -
DNA: TGTGCCAGCAGTCCAGGGCGGTCTTCTAACACCGGGGAGCTGTTTTTT
CDR3: CASSPGRSSNTGELFF

D: -
V: TRBV20-1
J: TRBJ1-5
size: -
DNA: TGCAGTGCTAGCGAGGGGGGGCGTTATCAGCCCCAGCATTTT
CDR3: CSASEGGRYQPQHF

D: -
V: TRBV18
J: TRBJ1-1
size: many
DNA: TGTGCCAGCTCAACTACAGGGATCGGAAACACTGAAGCTTTCTTT
CDR3: CASSTTGIGNTEAFF

D: TRBD1
V: TRBV4-2
J: TRBJ1-5
size: few
DNA: TGTGCCAGCAGCCAATCGACAGGGAACTATCAGCCCCAGCATTTT
CDR3: CASSQSTGNYQPQHF

D: TRBD2
V: TRBV7-2
J: TRBJ2-1
size: -
DNA: TGTGCCAGCAGCGACACTAGCGGGGGGGCGTGGGAGCAGTTCTTC
CDR3: CASSDTSGGAWEQFF

D: TRBD1
V: TRBV4-2
J: TRBJ1-2
size: many
DNA: TGTGCCAGCAGCCAGGTCGGGACAGGCGATAACTATGGCTACACCTTC
CDR3: CASSQVGTGDNYGYTF

D: -
V: TRBV29-1
J: TRBJ2-5
size: few
DNA: TGCAGCGTTGGGGCAGCCCAAGAGACCCAGTACTTC
CDR3: CSVGAAQETQYF

D: -
V: TRBV9
J: TRBJ2-3
size: -
DNA: TGTGCCAGCAGCGTAGAATCCGCCGTCCCCACAGATACGCAGTATTTT
CDR3: CASSVESAVPTDTQYF

D: -
V: TRBV11-1
J: TRBJ1-1
size: -
DNA: TGTGCCAGCAGCCCGGAGACAGTTCTCACTGAAGCTTTCTTT
CDR3: CASSPETVLTEAFF